This T cell receptor (beta chain) derives from a study of T cell changes during pregnancy in multiple sclerosis. Clones were read by immunoSEQ multiplex PCR, and TCRdb kept only the in-frame ones, dropping some. The repertoire holds about 69,000 clones, with more than 75% as singletons. Germline V gene data show CDR1 as MNHEY and CDR2 as SVGAGI. This CDR3 has 16 residues. Trimming removed 2 bases from V and 2 bases from J, with 16 bases in between. This clone is a singleton in its sample. The origin of this receptor is a female donor with multiple sclerosis, enrolled in a pregnancy study. The chain links TRBV6-5 to TRBJ2-7; D is undetermined. Sequenced here: peripheral blood, sampled in the third trimester of pregnancy. For the CDR3, the DNA is TGTGCCAGCAGTTACCTACAGAGTTACGATCCCTACGAGCAGTACTTC. Protein product: CASSYLQSYDPYEQYF.